This T cell receptor (beta chain) originates from a study of T cell responses to AZD1222 COVID-19 vaccine. Findings and limits, study-wide: Dominant at 160-218 and 743-854, vaccine-associated CD4 TCRs also spanned spike. Repertoire samples came only from after the peak T cell response. Two AZD1222 doses significantly raised spike-specific TCR breadth and depth over controls. Possibly, clonal diversity was underestimated; donors were largely white British and included more females.

This CDR3 has 15 amino acids. V trimming: 1 base; J trimming: 3 bases; junction bases outside the gene matches: 6. From germline, CDR1 is SGHVS and CDR2 FNYEAQ. The protocol was immunoSEQ multiplex PCR, while the TCRdb copy is restricted to in-frame clones and leaves out a portion. The sample yields approximately 190,000 clones, more than 75% seen once. Concerning this clone itself: Its antigen remains unknown.

This TCR came from an adult in good health. This chain links TRBV7-6 with TRBJ2-7, with 7 positions matching TRBD2. The input for sequencing was peripheral blood, taken on day 0 of AZD1222 vaccination. CDR3 DNA sequence: TGTGCCAGCAGCTTAGGGGTGGGAGGGAACTACGAGCAGTACTTC. This sequence encodes CASSLGVGGNYEQYF.